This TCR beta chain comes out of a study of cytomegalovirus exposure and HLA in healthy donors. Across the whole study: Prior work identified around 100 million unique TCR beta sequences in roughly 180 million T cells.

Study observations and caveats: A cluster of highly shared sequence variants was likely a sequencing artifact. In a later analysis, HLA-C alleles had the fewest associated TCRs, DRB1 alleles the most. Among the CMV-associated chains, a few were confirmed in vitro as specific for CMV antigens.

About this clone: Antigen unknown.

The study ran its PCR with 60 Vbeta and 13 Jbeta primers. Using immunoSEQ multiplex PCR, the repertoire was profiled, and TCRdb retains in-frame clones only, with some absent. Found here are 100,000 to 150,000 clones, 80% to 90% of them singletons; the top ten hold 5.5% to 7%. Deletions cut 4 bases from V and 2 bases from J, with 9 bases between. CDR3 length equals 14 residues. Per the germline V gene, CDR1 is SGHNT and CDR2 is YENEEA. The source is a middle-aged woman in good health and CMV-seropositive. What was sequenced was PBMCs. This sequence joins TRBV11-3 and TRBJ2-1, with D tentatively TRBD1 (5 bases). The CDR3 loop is CASSSTGAYNEQFF. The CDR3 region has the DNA TGTGCCAGCAGCTCTACAGGAGCCTACAATGAGCAGTTCTTC.